These T cell receptor beta chains were read from a single sample in a study of neurological immune-mediated disorders. One entry per CDR3 protein, called by TCRdb with MiXCR from the 5' RACE reads. Among 120,000 or so distinct CDR3 sequences listed, about 3.4% were seen once. Sequenced: PBMCs. The receptor source for this set is a woman aged 25 to 39 with multiple sclerosis. Both conserved end residues are part of each CDR3. The order of the fields is D gene, V gene, J gene, clone size, CDR3 protein, CDR3 DNA. The D gene is left open where the match is weak. Size is omitted from some rows. Given values are once, few, many or a class for expanded clones.

D: -
V: TRBV12-3/TRBV12-4
J: TRBJ2-5
size: many
CDR3: CASSFRVGGETQYF
DNA: TGTGCCAGCAGTTTTAGAGTAGGAGGAGAGACCCAGTACTTC

D: -
V: TRBV7-8
J: TRBJ2-3
size: many
CDR3: CASSLGAHTDTQYF
DNA: TGTGCCAGCAGCTTAGGCGCGCACACAGATACGCAGTATTTT

D: -
V: TRBV7-2
J: TRBJ2-1
size: many
CDR3: CASRKGGAGNEQFF
DNA: TGTGCCAGCAGGAAGGGGGGGGCGGGCAATGAGCAGTTCTTC

D: TRBD2
V: TRBV7-8
J: TRBJ2-1
size: many
CDR3: CASSLAGTTRYNEQFF
DNA: TGTGCCAGCAGCTTAGCCGGGACTACTCGTTACAATGAGCAGTTCTTC

D: -
V: TRBV5-1
J: TRBJ2-2
size: many
CDR3: CASSLVSTGELFF
DNA: TGTGCCAGCAGCTTAGTTTCCACCGGGGAGCTGTTTTTT

D: -
V: TRBV18
J: TRBJ2-1
size: many
CDR3: CASSPLPNEQFF
DNA: TGTGCCAGCTCACCACTTCCCAATGAGCAGTTCTTC

D: -
V: TRBV29-1
J: TRBJ2-3
size: many
CDR3: CSGDWGDTQYF
DNA: TGCAGCGGCGATTGGGGAGATACGCAGTATTTT

D: -
V: TRBV5-1
J: TRBJ2-2
size: many
CDR3: CASSLGDGGTGELFF
DNA: TGCGCCAGCAGCTTGGGGGACGGAGGCACCGGGGAGCTGTTTTTT

D: -
V: TRBV20-1
J: TRBJ2-1
size: many
CDR3: CSARSPMVSHSRFYNEQFF
DNA: TGCAGTGCTAGGTCTCCTATGGTTTCCCATTCCCGGTTCTACAATGAGCAGTTCTTC

D: -
V: TRBV14
J: TRBJ2-5
size: many
CDR3: CASSHGVRRETQYF
DNA: TGTGCCAGCAGCCACGGGGTCCGCCGGGAGACCCAGTACTTC

D: TRBD2
V: TRBV20-1
J: TRBJ2-7
size: few
CDR3: CSAIAGGRYEQYF
DNA: TGCAGTGCTATAGCGGGGGGAAGATACGAGCAGTACTTC

D: -
V: TRBV12-3/TRBV12-4
J: TRBJ2-7
size: many
CDR3: CASSLQGIEQYF
DNA: TGTGCCAGCAGTCTACAGGGAATCGAGCAGTACTTC

D: -
V: TRBV7-6
J: TRBJ2-1
size: many
CDR3: CASSLSGHPYNEQFF
DNA: TGTGCCAGCAGCTTATCGGGGCACCCCTACAATGAGCAGTTCTTC

D: -
V: TRBV5-1
J: TRBJ2-1
size: many
CDR3: CASKSAHNEQFF
DNA: TGCGCCAGCAAAAGCGCTCACAATGAGCAGTTCTTC

D: TRBD1
V: TRBV20-1
J: TRBJ2-5
size: many
CDR3: CSAYNRDSQETQYF
DNA: TGCAGTGCATATAACCGGGACAGTCAAGAGACCCAGTACTTC

D: TRBD1
V: TRBV5-1
J: TRBJ2-5
size: many
CDR3: CASSGDRVETQYF
DNA: TGCGCCAGCAGCGGAGACAGGGTTGAGACCCAGTACTTC

D: TRBD1
V: TRBV5-1
J: TRBJ1-1
size: few
CDR3: CASSEGATEAFF
DNA: TGCGCCAGCAGCGAGGGGGCCACTGAAGCTTTCTTT

D: TRBD1
V: TRBV6-5
J: TRBJ2-7
size: -
CDR3: CASGEGQGVIYEQYF
DNA: TGTGCCTCCGGAGAGGGACAGGGGGTTATCTACGAGCAGTACTTC

D: -
V: TRBV12-3/TRBV12-4
J: TRBJ1-1
size: many
CDR3: CASSLIGTSTEAFF
DNA: TGTGCCAGCAGTTTAATCGGGACGAGCACTGAAGCTTTCTTT

D: TRBD1
V: TRBV24-1
J: TRBJ2-5
size: many
CDR3: CATADGQVQTQYF
DNA: TGTGCCACCGCGGACGGACAGGTGCAGACCCAGTACTTC

D: -
V: TRBV6-1
J: TRBJ1-2
size: many
CDR3: CASSEFIGANGYTF
DNA: TGTGCCAGCAGTGAATTTATAGGGGCAAATGGCTACACCTTC

D: -
V: TRBV20-1
J: TRBJ2-5
size: many
CDR3: CSASLRIRETQETQYF
DNA: TGCAGTGCTAGCCTCAGGATCCGGGAGACACAAGAGACCCAGTACTTC

D: TRBD1
V: TRBV20-1
J: TRBJ1-1
size: many
CDR3: CSAEGAPTGLNTEAFF
DNA: TGCAGTGCTGAGGGGGCCCCGACAGGATTGAACACTGAAGCTTTCTTT

D: -
V: TRBV19
J: TRBJ1-1
size: many
CDR3: CASSPPRWGRAEAFF
DNA: TGTGCCAGTAGTCCCCCCAGGTGGGGGCGGGCTGAAGCTTTCTTT

D: -
V: TRBV6-2/TRBV6-3
J: TRBJ2-3
size: many
CDR3: CASSYRETDTQYF
DNA: TGTGCCAGCAGTTACCGGGAGACAGATACGCAGTATTTT

D: -
V: TRBV5-1
J: TRBJ2-2
size: many
CDR3: CASSLIAGVDTGELFF
DNA: TGCGCCAGCAGCTTGATCGCAGGGGTAGACACCGGGGAGCTGTTTTTT

D: -
V: TRBV10-3
J: TRBJ2-5
size: many
CDR3: CAISDGPAGRETQYF
DNA: TGTGCCATCAGTGACGGGCCAGCGGGTAGAGAGACCCAGTACTTC

D: TRBD1
V: TRBV5-1
J: TRBJ1-1
size: many
CDR3: CASSVQGAAGMNTEAFF
DNA: TGCGCCAGCAGCGTACAGGGGGCAGCGGGAATGAACACTGAAGCTTTCTTT

D: TRBD1
V: TRBV7-2
J: TRBJ2-5
size: many
CDR3: CASSFGQGYQETQYF
DNA: TGTGCCAGCAGCTTCGGACAGGGGTACCAAGAGACCCAGTACTTC

D: TRBD2
V: TRBV2
J: TRBJ2-3
size: -
CDR3: CASGGTSGTTDTQYF
DNA: TGTGCCAGCGGGGGGACTAGCGGGACGACAGATACGCAGTATTTT

D: TRBD1
V: TRBV20-1
J: TRBJ2-7
size: few
CDR3: CSARGQGRYEQYF
DNA: TGCAGTGCTCGTGGACAGGGACGCTACGAGCAGTACTTC

D: TRBD2
V: TRBV7-2
J: TRBJ2-2
size: many
CDR3: CASSLGGGRATGELFF
DNA: TGTGCCAGCAGCTTAGGTGGCGGGAGGGCAACCGGGGAGCTGTTTTTT

D: -
V: TRBV7-2
J: TRBJ2-1
size: many
CDR3: CASSLVSGSSYNEQFF
DNA: TGTGCCAGCAGCTTAGTAAGCGGAAGCTCCTACAATGAGCAGTTCTTC

D: TRBD2
V: TRBV3-1
J: TRBJ2-4
size: -
CDR3: CASSPGLAGVNIQYF
DNA: TGTGCCAGCAGCCCAGGGCTAGCGGGAGTAAACATTCAGTACTTC

D: TRBD2
V: TRBV10-2
J: TRBJ2-3
size: many
CDR3: CASSRTSGRDATDTQYF
DNA: TGCGCCAGCAGCCGGACTAGCGGGAGGGACGCCACAGATACGCAGTATTTT

D: -
V: TRBV20-1
J: TRBJ2-1
size: many
CDR3: CSAGGTWGSHEQFF
DNA: TGCAGTGCTGGTGGGACATGGGGTTCGCATGAGCAGTTCTTC

D: TRBD1
V: TRBV29-1
J: TRBJ1-1
size: many
CDR3: CSATGSSDTEAFF
DNA: TGCAGCGCGACAGGGTCATCGGACACTGAAGCTTTCTTT

D: -
V: TRBV25-1
J: TRBJ1-1
size: many
CDR3: CASSDTLATEAFF
DNA: TGTGCCAGCAGTGATACGCTAGCCACTGAAGCTTTCTTT

D: -
V: TRBV5-1
J: TRBJ1-1
size: -
CDR3: CASRGKMNTEAFF
DNA: TGCGCCAGCAGAGGAAAGATGAACACTGAAGCTTTCTTT

D: -
V: TRBV5-8
J: TRBJ1-5
size: many
CDR3: CASSLAPVESWPQHF
DNA: TGTGCCAGCAGCTTGGCACCAGTCGAATCATGGCCCCAGCATTTT

D: -
V: TRBV7-9
J: TRBJ2-5
size: many
CDR3: CASSSITEGWETQYF
DNA: TGTGCCAGCAGTTCAATTACAGAGGGGTGGGAGACCCAGTACTTC

D: TRBD1
V: TRBV6-2/TRBV6-3
J: TRBJ2-6
size: many
CDR3: CASSFDRDRGLGANVLTF
DNA: TGTGCCAGCAGCTTCGACCGGGACAGGGGGCTTGGGGCCAACGTCCTGACTTTC

D: TRBD1
V: TRBV12-3/TRBV12-4
J: TRBJ2-7
size: many
CDR3: CASSGLPDRGTYEQYF
DNA: TGTGCCAGCAGTGGCCTTCCGGACAGGGGCACCTACGAGCAGTACTTC

D: TRBD1
V: TRBV20-1
J: TRBJ2-3
size: many
CDR3: CSAWDRGRVDTQYF
DNA: TGCAGTGCTTGGGACAGGGGGCGAGTAGATACGCAGTATTTT

D: -
V: TRBV12-3/TRBV12-4
J: TRBJ1-1
size: few
CDR3: CASRLGARLHTEAFF
DNA: TGTGCCAGCCGGCTCGGGGCGAGGCTTCACACTGAAGCTTTCTTT

D: -
V: TRBV5-1
J: TRBJ1-2
size: many
CDR3: CASSLSRRLYGYTF
DNA: TGCGCCAGCAGCTTGAGCCGAAGACTTTATGGCTACACCTTC

D: -
V: TRBV9
J: TRBJ1-1
size: many
CDR3: CASSVSGQLNTEAFF
DNA: TGTGCCAGCAGCGTATCGGGACAATTGAACACTGAAGCTTTCTTT

D: -
V: TRBV20-1
J: TRBJ2-2
size: many
CDR3: CSAWSNTGELFF
DNA: TGCAGTGCCTGGTCGAACACCGGGGAGCTGTTTTTT

D: -
V: TRBV11-2
J: TRBJ2-2
size: many
CDR3: CASSLDGTGELFF
DNA: TGTGCCAGCAGCTTAGATGGGACCGGGGAGCTGTTTTTT

D: -
V: TRBV2
J: TRBJ2-7
size: many
CDR3: CASSERGRGPYEQYF
DNA: TGTGCCAGCAGTGAACGGGGGAGGGGGCCCTACGAGCAGTACTTC

D: -
V: TRBV3-1
J: TRBJ2-3
size: many
CDR3: CASSQDSRGVAITDTQYF
DNA: TGTGCCAGCAGCCAAGATTCACGGGGAGTAGCCATCACAGATACGCAGTATTTT

D: -
V: TRBV9
J: TRBJ2-7
size: many
CDR3: CASSVGAQGTNEQYF
DNA: TGTGCCAGCAGCGTAGGGGCCCAGGGTACCAACGAGCAGTACTTC

D: TRBD1
V: TRBV18
J: TRBJ1-1
size: many
CDR3: CASSPKGATEAFF
DNA: TGTGCCAGCTCACCAAAGGGGGCCACTGAAGCTTTCTTT

D: TRBD2
V: TRBV9
J: TRBJ2-2
size: many
CDR3: CASSRGGDTGELFF
DNA: TGTGCCAGCAGCCGGGGGGGGGACACCGGGGAGCTGTTTTTT

D: -
V: TRBV14
J: TRBJ2-2
size: many
CDR3: CASSPQTLRAGELFF
DNA: TGTGCCAGCAGCCCCCAAACCCTCAGGGCCGGGGAGCTGTTTTTT

D: -
V: TRBV9
J: TRBJ1-5
size: many
CDR3: CASSVDPTRQPQHF
DNA: TGTGCCAGCAGCGTGGACCCTACCAGACAGCCCCAGCATTTT

D: TRBD1
V: TRBV12-3/TRBV12-4
J: TRBJ1-2
size: many
CDR3: CASRMTGGVYGYTF
DNA: TGTGCCAGCAGAATGACAGGGGGAGTTTATGGCTACACCTTC

D: -
V: TRBV18
J: TRBJ1-5
size: many
CDR3: CASSPQRGLGQPQHF
DNA: TGTGCCAGCTCACCACAGCGGGGGCTAGGTCAGCCCCAGCATTTT

D: -
V: TRBV20-1
J: TRBJ1-5
size: many
CDR3: CSARGRPGVQHF
DNA: TGCAGTGCTAGAGGCCGACCTGGCGTCCAGCATTTT